This T cell receptor (beta chain) was identified during a study of OX40 agonist ivuxolimab in advanced cancers. As for the study in general: A partial response was reached by three patients: one with hepatocellular carcinoma and two with cutaneous melanoma.

Clones were read by immunoSEQ multiplex PCR, and TCRdb kept only the in-frame ones, dropping some. The sample records over 55,000 clones, 91% being singletons. In the case of this clone: No antigen is known for it.

Overall study results and limits: There were, on average, more expanded clones in CD8+ T cells than in CD4+. The authors did not determine the antigen specificity of the expanded peripheral T cells.

V was cut by 0 bases and J by 2 bases, with 14 bases left in between. There are 16 residues in the CDR3. Germline V gives CDR1 LGHNA, CDR2 YSLEER. Individuals having autoimmune disease history or systemic immunosuppression were not enrolled. The sample consisted of CD4+ or CD8+ T cells sorted from blood, taken in a trial of the OX40 agonist ivuxolimab. The source is an adult with an advanced solid tumor such as melanoma, head and neck, liver or kidney cancer. The chain recombines TRBV4-3 with TRBJ2-7, with D hard to call. CDR3 sequence: CASSQDLRLAAYEQYF. Here the CDR3 DNA reads TGCGCCAGCAGCCAAGACCTAAGGCTGGCTGCCTACGAGCAGTACTTC.